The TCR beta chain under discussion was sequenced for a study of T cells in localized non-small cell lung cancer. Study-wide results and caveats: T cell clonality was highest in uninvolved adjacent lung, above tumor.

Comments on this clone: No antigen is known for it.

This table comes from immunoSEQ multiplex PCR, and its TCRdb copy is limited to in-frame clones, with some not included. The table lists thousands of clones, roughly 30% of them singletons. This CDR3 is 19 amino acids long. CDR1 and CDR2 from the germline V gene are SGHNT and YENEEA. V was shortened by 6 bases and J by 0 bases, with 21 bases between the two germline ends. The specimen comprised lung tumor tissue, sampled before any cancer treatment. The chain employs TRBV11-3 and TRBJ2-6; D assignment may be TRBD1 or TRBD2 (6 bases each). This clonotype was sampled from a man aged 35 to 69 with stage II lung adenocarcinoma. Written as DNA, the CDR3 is TGTGCCAGCAGTGAGGGGGGTAGGCCTCACTTCTCTGGGGCCAACGTCCTGACTTTC. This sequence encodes CASSEGGRPHFSGANVLTF.